This T cell receptor (beta chain) is drawn from a study of technical replicates of blood from a few donors. The CDR3 is 16 amino acids. Trimming cost V 0 bases and J 8 bases, with 17 bases left between them. Germline-derived CDR1 and CDR2 are SNHLY and FYNNEI. This clone is a singleton in its sample. Data came from immunoSEQ multiplex PCR; TCRdb stores just in-frame clones and leaves some out. The data contain 67,000 or so clones, about 95% of them seen just once; the ten biggest clones take up 0.2% to 0.25%. The sample taken for sequencing was T cells isolated from PBMCs. The source of this sequence is a human donor in good health. This chain joins TRBV2 and TRBJ2-4; a possible D gene is TRBD1 (5 bases). In DNA, the CDR3 is TGTGCCAGCAGTGAAGCGCGCAGGGCCCTCCGGGACATTCAGTACTTC. Translated, it gives CASSEARRALRDIQYF.